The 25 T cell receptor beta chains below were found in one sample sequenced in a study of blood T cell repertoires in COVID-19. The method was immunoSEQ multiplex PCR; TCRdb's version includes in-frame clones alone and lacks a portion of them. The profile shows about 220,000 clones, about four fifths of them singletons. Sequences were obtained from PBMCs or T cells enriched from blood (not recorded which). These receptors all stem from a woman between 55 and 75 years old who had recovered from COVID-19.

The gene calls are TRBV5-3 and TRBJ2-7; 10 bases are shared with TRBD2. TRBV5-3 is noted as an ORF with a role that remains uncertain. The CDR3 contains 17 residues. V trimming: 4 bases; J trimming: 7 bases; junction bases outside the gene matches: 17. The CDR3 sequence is CARSPTPGTSECREQYF. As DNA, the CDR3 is TGTGCCAGAAGCCCCACACCCGGGACTAGCGAGTGTCGGGAGCAGTACTTC.

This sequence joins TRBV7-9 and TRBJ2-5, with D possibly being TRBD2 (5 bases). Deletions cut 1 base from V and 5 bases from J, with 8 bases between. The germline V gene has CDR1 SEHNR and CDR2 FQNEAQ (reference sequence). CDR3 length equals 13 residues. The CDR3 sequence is CASSLGPGETQYF. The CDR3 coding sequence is TGTGCCAGCAGCTTAGGTCCGGGGGAGACCCAGTACTTC. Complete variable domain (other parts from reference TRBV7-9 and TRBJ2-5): DTGVSQNPRHKITKRGQNVTFRCDPISEHNRLYWYRQTLGQGPEFLTYFQNEAQLEKSRLLSDRFSAERPKGSFSTLEIQRTEQGDSAMYLCASSLGPGETQYFGPGTRLLVL.

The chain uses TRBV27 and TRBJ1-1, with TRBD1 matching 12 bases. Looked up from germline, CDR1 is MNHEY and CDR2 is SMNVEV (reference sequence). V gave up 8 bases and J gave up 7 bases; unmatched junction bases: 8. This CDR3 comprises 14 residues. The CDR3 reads CASGGDRGQVEAFF. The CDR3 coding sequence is TGTGCCAGCGGAGGGGACAGGGGGCAAGTTGAAGCTTTCTTT.

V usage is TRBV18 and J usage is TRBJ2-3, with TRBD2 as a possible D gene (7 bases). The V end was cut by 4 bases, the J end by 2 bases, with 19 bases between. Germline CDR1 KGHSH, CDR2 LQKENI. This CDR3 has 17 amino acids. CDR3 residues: CASSLRGGAELTDTQYF. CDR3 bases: TGTGCCAGCTCACTAAGGGGGGGGGCCGAACTCACAGATACGCAGTATTTT.

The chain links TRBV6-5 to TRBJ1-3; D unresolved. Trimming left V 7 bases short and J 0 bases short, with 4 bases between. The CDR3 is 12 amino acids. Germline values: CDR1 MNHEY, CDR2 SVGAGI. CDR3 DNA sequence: TGTGCCAGCATCAACTCTGGAAACACCATATATTTT. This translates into CASINSGNTIYF.

This CDR3 reads CAISRGGQGGTEAFF. The CDR3, as DNA: TGTGCCATCAGCCGAGGGGGACAGGGGGGAACTGAAGCTTTCTTT. V usage is TRBV10-3 and J usage is TRBJ1-1; 11 bases line up with TRBD1. The CDR3 has 15 residues. The germline gives CDR1 ENHRY, CDR2 SYGVKD. J was trimmed by 5 bases and V by 6 bases; bases with no gene match: 8.

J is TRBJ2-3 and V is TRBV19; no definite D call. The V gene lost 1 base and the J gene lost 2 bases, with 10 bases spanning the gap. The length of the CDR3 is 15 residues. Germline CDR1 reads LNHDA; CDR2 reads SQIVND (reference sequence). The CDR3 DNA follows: TGTGCCAGTAGTATAGGACTTTTGTTCACAGATACGCAGTATTTT. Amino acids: CASSIGLLFTDTQYF.

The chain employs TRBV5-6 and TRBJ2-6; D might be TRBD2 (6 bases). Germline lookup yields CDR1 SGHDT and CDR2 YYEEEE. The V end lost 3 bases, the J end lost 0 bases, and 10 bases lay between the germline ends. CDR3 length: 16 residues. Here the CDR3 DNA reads TGTGCCAGCAGCTGGATGGGGGGCTCTGGGGCCAACGTCCTGACTTTC. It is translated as CASSWMGGSGANVLTF.

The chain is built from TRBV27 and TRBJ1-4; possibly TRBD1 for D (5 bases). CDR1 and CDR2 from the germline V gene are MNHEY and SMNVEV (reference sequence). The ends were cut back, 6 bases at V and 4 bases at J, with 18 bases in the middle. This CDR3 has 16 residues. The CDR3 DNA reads TGTGCCAGCAGCATAGCCCCGGGGGGGGTTAATGAAAAACTGTTTTTT. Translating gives CASSIAPGGVNEKLFF.

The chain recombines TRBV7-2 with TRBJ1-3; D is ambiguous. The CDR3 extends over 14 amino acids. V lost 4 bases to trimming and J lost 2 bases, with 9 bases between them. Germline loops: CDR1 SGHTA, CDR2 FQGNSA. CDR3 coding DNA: TGTGCCAGCAGCTCCTCAGGTCCTGGAAACACCATATATTTT. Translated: CASSSSGPGNTIYF.

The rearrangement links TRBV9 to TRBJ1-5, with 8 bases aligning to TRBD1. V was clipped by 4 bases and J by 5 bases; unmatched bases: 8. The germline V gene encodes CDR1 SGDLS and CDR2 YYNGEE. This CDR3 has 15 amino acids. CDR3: CASSTGQASYQPQHF. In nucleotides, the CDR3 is TGTGCCAGCAGCACGGGACAGGCCTCCTATCAGCCCCAGCATTTT.

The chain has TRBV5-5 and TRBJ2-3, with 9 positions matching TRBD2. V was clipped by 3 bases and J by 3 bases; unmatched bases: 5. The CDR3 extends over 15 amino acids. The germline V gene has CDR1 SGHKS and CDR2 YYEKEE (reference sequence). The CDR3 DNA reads TGTGCCAGCAGCTCTAGCGGGATAATAACAGATACGCAGTATTTT. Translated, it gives CASSSSGIITDTQYF. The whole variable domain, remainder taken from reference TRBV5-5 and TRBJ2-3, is DAGVTQSPTHLIKTRGQQVTLRCSPISGHKSVSWYQQVLGQGPQFIFQYYEKEERGRGNFPDRFSARQFPNYSSELNVNALLLGDSALYLCASSSSGIITDTQYFGPGTRLTVL.

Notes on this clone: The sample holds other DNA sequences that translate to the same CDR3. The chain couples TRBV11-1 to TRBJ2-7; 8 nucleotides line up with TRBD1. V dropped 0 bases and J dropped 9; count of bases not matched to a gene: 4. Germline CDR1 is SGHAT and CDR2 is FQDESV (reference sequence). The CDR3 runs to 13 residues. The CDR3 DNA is TGTGCCAGCAGCTTAGCGGACAGGGAATGGCAGTACTTC. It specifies CASSLADREWQYF.

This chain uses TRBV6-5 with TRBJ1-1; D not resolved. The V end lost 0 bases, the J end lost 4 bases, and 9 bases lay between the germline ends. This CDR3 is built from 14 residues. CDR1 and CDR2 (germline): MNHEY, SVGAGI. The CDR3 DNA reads TGTGCCAGCAGTTACTCGGCGGCAGCCACTGAAGCTTTCTTT. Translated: CASSYSAAATEAFF.

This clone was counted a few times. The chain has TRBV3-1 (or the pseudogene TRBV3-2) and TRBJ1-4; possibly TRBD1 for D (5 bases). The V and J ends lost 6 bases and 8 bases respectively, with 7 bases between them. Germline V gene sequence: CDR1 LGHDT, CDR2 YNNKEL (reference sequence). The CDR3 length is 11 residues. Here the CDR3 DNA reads TGTGCCAGCAGGCGGGGGGAAAAACTGTTTTTT. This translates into CASRRGEKLFF.

CDR3 amino acids: CASSLVGNLEETQYF. CDR3 sequence (DNA): TGTGCCAGCAGCTTAGTGGGCAACCTTGAAGAGACCCAGTACTTC. The chain employs TRBV11-2 and TRBJ2-5; D call uncertain. In germline, CDR1 is SGHAT, CDR2 FQNNGV. V lost 1 base and J 3 bases, leaving 12 bases between the germline ends. The length of the CDR3 is 15 residues.

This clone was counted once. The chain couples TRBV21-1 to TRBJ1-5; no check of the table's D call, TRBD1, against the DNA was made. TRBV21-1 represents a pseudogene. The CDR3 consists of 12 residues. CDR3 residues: CASSPRGQPQHF. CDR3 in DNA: TGTGCCAGCAGCCCAAGGGGCCAGCCCCAGCATTTT.

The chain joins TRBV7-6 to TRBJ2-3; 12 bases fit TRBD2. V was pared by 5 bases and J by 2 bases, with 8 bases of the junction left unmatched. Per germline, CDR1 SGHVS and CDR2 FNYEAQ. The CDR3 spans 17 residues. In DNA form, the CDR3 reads TGTGCCAGCAGCCCGAGACTAGCGGGGGAGATCACAGATACGCAGTATTTT. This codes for CASSPRLAGEITDTQYF. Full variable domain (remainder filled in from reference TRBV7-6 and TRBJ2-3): GAGVSQSPRYKVTKRGQDVALRCDPISGHVSLYWYRQALGQGPEFLTYFNYEAQQDKSGLPNDRFSAERPEGSISTLTIQRTEQRDSAMYRCASSPRLAGEITDTQYFGPGTRLTVL.

This chain's CDR3 is CASIAPGTGDYGYTF. The CDR3 region has the DNA TGTGCCAGTATCGCTCCCGGGACAGGGGATTATGGCTACACCTTC. J is TRBJ1-2 and V is TRBV19; 10 bases align to TRBD1. The CDR3 runs 15 residues. Germline lookup yields CDR1 LNHDA and CDR2 SQIVND (reference sequence). V was pared by 7 bases and J by 5 bases, with 10 bases of the junction left unmatched.

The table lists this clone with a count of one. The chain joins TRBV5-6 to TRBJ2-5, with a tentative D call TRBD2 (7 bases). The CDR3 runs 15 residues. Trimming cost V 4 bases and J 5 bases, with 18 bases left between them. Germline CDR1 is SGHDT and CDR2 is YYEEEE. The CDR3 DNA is TGTGCCAGCAGCCCTAGCTCGGGGGGCTGGGAGACCCAGTACTTC. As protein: CASSPSSGGWETQYF.

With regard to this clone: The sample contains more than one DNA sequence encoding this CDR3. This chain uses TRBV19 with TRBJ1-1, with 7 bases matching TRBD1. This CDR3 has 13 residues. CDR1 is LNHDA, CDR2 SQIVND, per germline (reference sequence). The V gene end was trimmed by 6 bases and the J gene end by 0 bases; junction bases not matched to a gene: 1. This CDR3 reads CASRQGMNTEAFF. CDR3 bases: TGTGCCAGTAGACAGGGGATGAACACTGAAGCTTTCTTT.

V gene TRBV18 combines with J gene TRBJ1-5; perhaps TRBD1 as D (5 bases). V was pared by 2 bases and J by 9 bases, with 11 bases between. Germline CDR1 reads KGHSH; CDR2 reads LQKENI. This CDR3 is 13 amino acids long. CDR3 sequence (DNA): TGTGCCAGCTCACCAAGGGGCTTCGGGCCCCAGCATTTT. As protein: CASSPRGFGPQHF.

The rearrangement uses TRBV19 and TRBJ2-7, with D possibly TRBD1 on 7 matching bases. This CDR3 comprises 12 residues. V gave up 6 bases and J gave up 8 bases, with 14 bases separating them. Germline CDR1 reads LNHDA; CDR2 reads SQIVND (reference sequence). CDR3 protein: CASSQGEAKQYF. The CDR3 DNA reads TGTGCCAGTAGCCAGGGGGAGGCAAAGCAGTACTTC.

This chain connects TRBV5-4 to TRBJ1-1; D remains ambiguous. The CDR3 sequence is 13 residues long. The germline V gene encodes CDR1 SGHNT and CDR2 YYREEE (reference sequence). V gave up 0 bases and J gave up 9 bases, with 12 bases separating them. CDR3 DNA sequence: TGTGCCAGCAGCTTGGGTACCCACGGTAAAGCTTTCTTT. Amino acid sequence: CASSLGTHGKAFF.

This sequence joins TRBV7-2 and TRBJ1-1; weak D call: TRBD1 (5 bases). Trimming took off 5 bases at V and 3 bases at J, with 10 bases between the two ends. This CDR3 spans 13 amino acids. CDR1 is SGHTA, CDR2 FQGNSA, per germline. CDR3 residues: CASSLLGDTEAFF. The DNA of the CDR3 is TGTGCCAGCAGCCTTCTAGGGGACACTGAAGCTTTCTTT. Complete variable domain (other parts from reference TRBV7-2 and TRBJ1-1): GAGVSQSPSNKVTEKGKDVELRCDPISGHTALYWYRQSLGQGLEFLIYFQGNSAPDKSGLPSDRFSAERTGGSVSTLTIQRTQQEDSAVYLCASSLLGDTEAFFGQGTRLTVV.